This TCR beta chain was identified in a study of shared clonotypes between healthy human individuals. Profiled with immunoSEQ multiplex PCR; TCRdb holds only in-frame clones, not every one. This table holds approximately 2,300,000 clones, 80% to 95% found once. V gave up 2 bases and J gave up 7 bases; unmatched junction bases: 10. Germline CDR1 reads MGHDK; CDR2 reads SYGVNS. The CDR3 covers 16 residues. Sequenced sample: naive CD4+ T cells from PBMCs. Regarding subset: CD45RA+ positively selected. The chain has TRBV25-1 and TRBJ2-2; 7 bases agree with TRBD2. This receptor was obtained from a man between 18 and 29 years old in good health. Some clones in this sample may be carry-over from other donors' samples. The CDR3 is CASSEGLADGFGELFF. CDR3 sequence (DNA): TGTGCCAGCAGTGAAGGGCTAGCGGATGGTTTCGGGGAGCTGTTTTTT.